Sequencing of this TCR beta chain was carried out in a study of human T cells and chemical hapten exposure. V dropped 4 bases and J dropped 5 bases, with 9 bases sitting between them. In germline, CDR1 is KGHSH, CDR2 LQKENI. The CDR3 runs 13 residues. TCRdb analysed the RACE reads with MiXCR anew, one entry per CDR3 protein. This table holds about 190,000 distinct CDR3 sequences, more than 20% found once. This clonotype has just a few counts. Regarding time point: patch test 3, about 24 weeks after DPC sensitization. Treatment in this sample: therapeutic diphenylcyclopropenone sensitization with weekly scalp DPC.

The TCR comes from a woman between 40 and 55 years old with alopecia areata. Some clones in this sample may be carry-over from other donors' samples. Source: whole blood, taken in connection with sensitization to the hapten diphenylcyclopropenone (DPC). The J gene is TRBJ1-5, the V gene TRBV18; D ambiguous. Written as DNA, the CDR3 is TGTGCCAGCTCACTCGACGGGGATCAGCCCCAGCATTTT. Residues: CASSLDGDQPQHF.